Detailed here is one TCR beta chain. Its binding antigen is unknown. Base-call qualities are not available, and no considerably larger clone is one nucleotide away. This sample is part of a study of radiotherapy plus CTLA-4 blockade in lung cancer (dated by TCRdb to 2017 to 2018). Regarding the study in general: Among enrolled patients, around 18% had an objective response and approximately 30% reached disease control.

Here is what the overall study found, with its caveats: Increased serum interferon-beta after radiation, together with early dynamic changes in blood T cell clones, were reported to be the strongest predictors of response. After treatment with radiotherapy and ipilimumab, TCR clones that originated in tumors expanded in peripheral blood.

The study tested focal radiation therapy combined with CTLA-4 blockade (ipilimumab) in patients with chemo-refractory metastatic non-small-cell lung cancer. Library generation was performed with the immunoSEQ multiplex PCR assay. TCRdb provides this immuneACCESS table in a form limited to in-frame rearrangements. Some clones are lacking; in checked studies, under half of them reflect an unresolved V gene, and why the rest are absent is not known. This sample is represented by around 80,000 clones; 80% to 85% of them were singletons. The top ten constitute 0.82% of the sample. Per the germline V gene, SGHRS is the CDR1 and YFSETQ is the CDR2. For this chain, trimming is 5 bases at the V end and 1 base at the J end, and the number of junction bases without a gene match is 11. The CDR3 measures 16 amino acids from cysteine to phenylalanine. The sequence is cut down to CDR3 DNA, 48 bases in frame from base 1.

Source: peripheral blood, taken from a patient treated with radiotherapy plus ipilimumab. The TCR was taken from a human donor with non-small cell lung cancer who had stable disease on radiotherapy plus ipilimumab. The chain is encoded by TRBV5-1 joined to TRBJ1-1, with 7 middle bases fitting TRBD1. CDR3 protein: CASRVTGTVWNTEAFF. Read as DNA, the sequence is TGCGCCAGCAGAGTGACAGGGACAGTCTGGAACACTGAAGCTTTCTTT. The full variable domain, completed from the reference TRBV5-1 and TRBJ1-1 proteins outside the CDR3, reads KAGVTQTPRYLIKTRGQQVTLSCSPISGHRSVSWYQQTPGQGLQFLFEYFSETQRNKGNFPGRFSGRQFSNSRSEMNVSTLELGDSALYLCASRVTGTVWNTEAFFGQGTRLTVV.